A single sample is the source of the 7 T cell receptor beta chains below, sequenced in a study of blood T cell repertoires in COVID-19. The repertoire was sequenced with immunoSEQ multiplex PCR; TCRdb's copy has only in-frame clones and lacks some. The data contain hundreds of thousands of clones, 85% of them singletons. Sequencing was done on a sample of peripheral blood. Source of these receptors: a woman aged 18-30 years with acute or convalescent COVID-19.

The chain links TRBV6-2 or TRBV6-3 to TRBJ2-5; the match to TRBD2 covers 13 bases. This CDR3 comprises 19 residues. The germline V gene has CDR1 MNHEY and CDR2 SVGEGT. Germline trimming cut 7 bases from V and 6 bases from J; bases unmatched to any gene: 20. This chain's CDR3 is CASNYPPGRTSGGVQTQYF. CDR3 bases: TGTGCCAGCAATTATCCCCCAGGGAGGACTAGCGGGGGTGTGCAGACCCAGTACTTC.

V usage is TRBV5-1 and J usage is TRBJ2-7; perhaps TRBD1 as D (5 bases). Between the trimmed V and J ends, which lost 4 bases and 7 bases, there was a span of 15 bases. The CDR3 has 13 residues. Germline V gives CDR1 SGHRS, CDR2 YFSETQ. CDR3: CASSPQGDGEQYF. The CDR3, as DNA: TGCGCCAGCAGCCCCCAGGGTGATGGGGAGCAGTACTTC.

V and J are TRBV7-3 and TRBJ1-3, with D possibly matching TRBD1 (5 bases). CDR3 length: 14 residues. CDR1 is SGHTA, CDR2 FQGTGA, per germline. Trimming removed 6 bases from V and 0 bases from J, with 9 bases in between. The CDR3, as DNA: TGTGCCAGCAGTGACAGTGTCTCTGGAAACACCATATATTTT. This sequence encodes CASSDSVSGNTIYF. The full variable domain, in which reference TRBV7-3 and TRBJ1-3 provide the parts outside the CDR3, is GAGVSQTPSNKVTEKGKYVELRCDPISGHTALYWYRQSLGQGPEFLIYFQGTGAADDSGLPNDRFFAVRPEGSVSTLKIQRTERGDSAVYLCASSDSVSGNTIYFGEGSWLTVV.

The J gene is TRBJ1-2, the V gene TRBV19; D may be TRBD1 (5 bases). The germline V and J ends were trimmed by 4 bases and 7 bases, with 16 bases remaining between them. The CDR3 consists of 14 residues. The germline V gene has CDR1 LNHDA and CDR2 SQIVND (reference sequence). CDR3 sequence: CASSTIPRASGYTF. The CDR3 DNA follows: TGTGCCAGTAGTACCATCCCCAGGGCGTCTGGCTACACCTTC. Full variable domain (rest looked up from reference TRBV19 and TRBJ1-2): DGGITQSPKYLFRKEGQNVTLSCEQNLNHDAMYWYRQDPGQGLRLIYYSQIVNDFQKGDIAEGYSVSREKKESFPLTVTSAQKNPTAFYLCASSTIPRASGYTFGSGTRLTVV.

In DNA, the CDR3 is TGTGCCTGTGAGCCGACAGGGGGTGGATCACCCCTCCACTTT. The encoded protein is CACEPTGGGSPLHF. The rearrangement uses TRBV30 and TRBJ1-6; 9 bases fit TRBD1. The junction had 10 bases not matched to a gene; V was cut back by 6 bases and J by 10 bases. This CDR3 contains 14 residues. CDR1 and CDR2 (germline): GTSNPN, SVGIG (reference sequence).

This sequence joins TRBV6-4 and TRBJ1-1; possible D gene TRBD1, 6 bases. Deletions cut 5 bases from V and 2 bases from J, with 12 bases between. Germline V gene lookup returns CDR1 MRHNA and CDR2 SNTAGT. This CDR3 is 14 amino acids long. DNA of the CDR3: TGTGCCAGCAGTCCAGGGGACCCTAACACTGAAGCTTTCTTT. Protein product: CASSPGDPNTEAFF.

The V gene is TRBV28, the J gene TRBJ1-2; possibly TRBD1 for D (6 bases). With 9 bases removed from V and 2 bases from J, the gap between germline ends came to 10 bases. There are 12 residues in the CDR3. Germline V lookup: CDR1 MDHEN, CDR2 SYDVKM. The CDR3 protein is CASQDSNYGYTF. In DNA form, the CDR3 reads TGTGCCAGTCAGGACAGCAACTATGGCTACACCTTC.